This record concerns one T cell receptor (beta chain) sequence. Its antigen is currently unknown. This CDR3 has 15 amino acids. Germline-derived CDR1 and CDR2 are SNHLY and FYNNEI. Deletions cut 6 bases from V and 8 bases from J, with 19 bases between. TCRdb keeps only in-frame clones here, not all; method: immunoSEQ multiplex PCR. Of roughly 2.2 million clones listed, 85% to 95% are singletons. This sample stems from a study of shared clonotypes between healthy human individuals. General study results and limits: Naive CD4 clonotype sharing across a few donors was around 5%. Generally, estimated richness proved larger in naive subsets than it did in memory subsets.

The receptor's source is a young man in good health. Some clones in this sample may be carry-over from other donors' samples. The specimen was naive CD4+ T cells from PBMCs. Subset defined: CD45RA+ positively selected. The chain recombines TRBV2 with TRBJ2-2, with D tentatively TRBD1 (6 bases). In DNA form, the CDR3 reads TGTGCCAGCAGGCAGGACAGAGTACCAACAGGGGAGCTGTTTTTT. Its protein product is CASRQDRVPTGELFF.